The clone carrying this T cell receptor (beta chain) occurred once. Method: immunoSEQ multiplex PCR; TCRdb's copy keeps in-frame clones and lacks some. This sample has 350,000 to 400,000 clones, with roughly 90% found just once. The J segment lost 4 bases and the V segment lost 0 bases, leaving 4 bases of the junction unmatched. The CDR3 totals 15 residues. Germline loops: CDR1 MNHEY, CDR2 SVGAGI. This sample stems from a study of blood T cell repertoires in COVID-19. Study information: COVID-19 samples collected from the United States, Italy and Spain covered acute and convalescent phases. PBMCs, B-cell-depleted T cells, or T cells were the source of the cDNA or gDNA that made up the material.

J is TRBJ1-1 and V is TRBV6-5; 8 positions match TRBD1. The receptor's source is a young man with active or convalescent COVID-19. Sequenced input: peripheral blood. This CDR3 is CASSYSNRGFTEAFF. The CDR3 coding sequence is TGTGCCAGCAGTTACTCGAACAGGGGGTTCACTGAAGCTTTCTTT.